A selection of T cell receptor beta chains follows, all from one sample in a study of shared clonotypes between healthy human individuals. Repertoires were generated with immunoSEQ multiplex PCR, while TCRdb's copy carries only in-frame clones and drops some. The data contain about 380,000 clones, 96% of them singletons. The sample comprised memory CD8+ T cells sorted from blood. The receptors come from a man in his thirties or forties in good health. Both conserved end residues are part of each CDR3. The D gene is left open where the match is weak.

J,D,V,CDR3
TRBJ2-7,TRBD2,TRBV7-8,CASSLASGSSYEQYF
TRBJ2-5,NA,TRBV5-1,CASTRDQGRETQYF
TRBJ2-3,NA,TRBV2,CASLRGPDTQYF
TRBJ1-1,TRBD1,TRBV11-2,CASSLVKGAYTEAFF
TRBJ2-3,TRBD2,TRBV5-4,CASSLPGTSGLTSTDTQYF
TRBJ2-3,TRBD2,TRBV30,CAWSVGGDTQYF
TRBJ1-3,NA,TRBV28,CASRDQGSGNTIYF
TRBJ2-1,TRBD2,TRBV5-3,CARPGLDVEQFF
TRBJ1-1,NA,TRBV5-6,CASSSQNTEAFF
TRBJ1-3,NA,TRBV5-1,CASSLASSGQGGKGNTIYF
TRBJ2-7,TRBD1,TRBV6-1,CASSEAGQGLYEQYF
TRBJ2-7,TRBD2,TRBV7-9,CASSSLGLARDEQYF
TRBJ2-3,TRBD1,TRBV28,CASSRQGAPRDTQYF
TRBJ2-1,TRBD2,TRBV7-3,CASSLGTSYNEQFF
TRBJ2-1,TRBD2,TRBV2,CASSETSGDYNEQFF
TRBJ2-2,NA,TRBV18,CASSPTAGELFF
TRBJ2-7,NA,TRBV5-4,CASSLAGLGGGYEQYF
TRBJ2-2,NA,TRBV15,CATSKADSGELFF